Below, 4 T cell receptor beta chains from the same sample are listed, as sequenced in a study of control samples from healthy donors and cancer patients. Sequencing was performed with immunoSEQ multiplex PCR; in TCRdb, only in-frame clones are kept and a portion is missing. The data contain under 450,000 clones, around nine tenths of them singletons. The sequencing input was PBMCs. Receptor source: a man between 40 and 49 years old with head and neck cancer.

This sequence joins TRBV23-1 and TRBJ1-1; weak D call: TRBD1 (6 bases). Being an ORF, TRBV23-1 has a function that is uncertain. This CDR3 is built from 15 residues. V gave up 3 bases and J gave up 3 bases, with 14 bases separating them. CDR3 coding DNA: TGCGCCAGCAGTCACTCCCGGTCAGGGGACACTGAAGCTTTCTTT. Translated: CASSHSRSGDTEAFF.

The CDR3 spells CASSQEVVGSGQYF. The CDR3 DNA sequence: TGCGCCAGCAGCCAAGAGGTTGTGGGTTCGGGGCAGTATTTT. This rearrangement joins TRBV4-3 to TRBJ2-3; no clear D. The CDR3 covers 14 residues. The germline gives CDR1 LGHNA, CDR2 YSLEER. Trimming took 0 bases from V and 11 from J, leaving 15 bases between them.

This clone has just one count. V gene TRBV29-1 combines with J gene TRBJ2-1; TRBD2 aligns across 13 bases. Germline V gives CDR1 SQVTM, CDR2 ANQGSEA. The J segment lost 7 bases and the V segment lost 7 bases, leaving 4 bases of the junction unmatched. This CDR3 contains 13 residues. CDR3 amino acids: CSGQLAGGNEQFF. DNA for the CDR3: TGCAGCGGGCAACTAGCGGGAGGGAATGAGCAGTTCTTC.

In DNA, the CDR3 is TGTGCCAGTAAGCCTAGGGCCTATCAGGGGTTGGGCACAGATACGCAGTATTTT. Translating gives CASKPRAYQGLGTDTQYF. This chain uses TRBV19 with TRBJ2-3, with a tentative D call TRBD1 (6 bases). Germline V gene sequence: CDR1 LNHDA, CDR2 SQIVND (reference sequence). The CDR3 has 18 residues. Trimming took 7 bases from V and 1 from J, leaving 24 bases between them.